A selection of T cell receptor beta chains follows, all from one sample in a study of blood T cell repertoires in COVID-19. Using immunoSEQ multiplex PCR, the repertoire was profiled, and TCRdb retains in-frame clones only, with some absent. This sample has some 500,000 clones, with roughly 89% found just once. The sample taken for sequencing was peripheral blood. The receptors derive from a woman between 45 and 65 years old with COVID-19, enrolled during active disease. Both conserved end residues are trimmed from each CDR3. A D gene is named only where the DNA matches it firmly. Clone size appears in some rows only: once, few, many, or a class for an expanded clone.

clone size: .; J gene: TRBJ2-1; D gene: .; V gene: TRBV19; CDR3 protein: ASKGERSYNEQF
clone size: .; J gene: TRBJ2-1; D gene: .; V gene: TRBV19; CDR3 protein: ASRSGSGSNEQF
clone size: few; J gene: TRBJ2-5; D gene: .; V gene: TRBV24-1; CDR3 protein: ATSDFRGETQY
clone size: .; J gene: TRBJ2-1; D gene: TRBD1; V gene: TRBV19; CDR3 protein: ASSIRWTGPNNEQF
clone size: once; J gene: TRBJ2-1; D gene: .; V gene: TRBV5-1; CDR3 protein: ASSWGRGQVSYNEQF
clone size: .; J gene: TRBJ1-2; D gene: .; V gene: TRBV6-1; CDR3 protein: ASSESNYGYT
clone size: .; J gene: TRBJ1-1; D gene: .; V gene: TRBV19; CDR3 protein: ASSFRGTEAF
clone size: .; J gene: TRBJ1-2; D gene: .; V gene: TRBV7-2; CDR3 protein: ASSLAIYYGYT
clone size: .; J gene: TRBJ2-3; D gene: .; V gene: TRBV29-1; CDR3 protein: SVEVSGGTDTQY
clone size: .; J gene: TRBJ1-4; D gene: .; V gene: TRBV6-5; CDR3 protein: ASSYSRGTAEEKLF
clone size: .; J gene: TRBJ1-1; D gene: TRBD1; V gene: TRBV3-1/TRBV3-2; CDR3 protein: ASSPDREIEAF
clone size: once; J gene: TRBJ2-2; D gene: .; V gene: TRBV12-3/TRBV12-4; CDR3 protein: ASGRLRTGELF
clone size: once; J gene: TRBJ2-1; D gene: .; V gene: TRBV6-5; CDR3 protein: ASRQHYNEQF
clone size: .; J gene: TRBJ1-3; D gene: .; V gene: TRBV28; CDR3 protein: ASSVSTPSGNTIY
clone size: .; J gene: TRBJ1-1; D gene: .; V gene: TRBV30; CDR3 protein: AWSGQAGAEAF
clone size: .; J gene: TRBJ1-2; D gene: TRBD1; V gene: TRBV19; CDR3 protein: ASRDWTGGLGYT
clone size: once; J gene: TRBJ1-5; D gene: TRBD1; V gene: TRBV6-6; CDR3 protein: ASTGQGTNQPQH
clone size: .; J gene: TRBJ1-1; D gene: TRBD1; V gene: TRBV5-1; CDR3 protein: ASSFGQGATEAF
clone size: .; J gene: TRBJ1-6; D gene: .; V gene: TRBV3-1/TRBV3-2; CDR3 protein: ASSRGYIGGSSYNSPLH
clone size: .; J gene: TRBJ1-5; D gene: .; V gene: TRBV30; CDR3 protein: AWSGPGRNQPQH
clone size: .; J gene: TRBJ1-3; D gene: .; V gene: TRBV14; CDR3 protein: ASSPDSFGNTIY